These 5 T cell receptor beta chains were all obtained from the same sample, sequenced in a study of T cell changes during pregnancy in multiple sclerosis. Measured with immunoSEQ multiplex PCR; TCRdb has only the in-frame clones, and not every one. The repertoire holds approximately 28,000 clones, with more than 70% as singletons. The sequencing here drew on CD8+ T cells from peripheral blood mononuclear cells, taken after pregnancy. The receptors stem from a female donor with multiple sclerosis, enrolled in a pregnancy study.

V usage is TRBV10-1 and J usage is TRBJ1-1, with TRBD1 identical over 7 bases. Germline-derived CDR1 and CDR2 are WNHNN and SYGVQD (reference sequence). The CDR3 runs 16 residues. With 4 bases clipped from V and 1 base from J, the junction kept 9 bases outside the gene matches. CDR3: CASSGGTARGNTEAFF. The DNA of the CDR3 is TGCGCCAGCAGTGGTGGGACAGCGCGTGGGAACACTGAAGCTTTCTTT.

The V call is TRBV4-3, the J call TRBJ2-7; 7 bases are shared with TRBD2. The CDR3 contains 15 residues. V dropped 0 bases and J dropped 3; count of bases not matched to a gene: 5. Germline-derived CDR1 and CDR2 are LGHNA and YSLEER. The CDR3, as DNA: TGCGCCAGCAGCCAAGATGGGGAGGGTAGCTACGAGCAGTACTTC. This encodes CASSQDGEGSYEQYF.

The chain has TRBV27 and TRBJ2-1; TRBD1 matches 8 bases. V shed 5 bases and J 2 bases; nucleotides not matched to a gene: 11. This CDR3 region has 17 residues. Per germline, CDR1 MNHEY and CDR2 SMNVEV (reference sequence). CDR3 DNA: TGTGCCAGCAGTCCGCCATACAGGACAGGGACCTACAATGAGCAGTTCTTC. Residues: CASSPPYRTGTYNEQFF.

V gene TRBV10-1 combines with J gene TRBJ2-2; D perhaps matches TRBD2 (8 bases). There are 17 residues in the CDR3. Germline lookup yields CDR1 WNHNN and CDR2 SYGVQD (reference sequence). V was cut by 3 bases and J by 5 bases, with 19 bases left in between. CDR3 nucleotides: TGCGCCAGCAGTGATGGGGACAGCGGGGGACTTACCGGGGAGCTGTTTTTT. Protein: CASSDGDSGGLTGELFF.

This chain connects TRBV10-1 to TRBJ2-7, with TRBD1 matching 11 bases. The CDR3 runs 16 residues. Germline V gene lookup returns CDR1 WNHNN and CDR2 SYGVQD (reference sequence). The J segment lost 2 bases and the V segment lost 2 bases, leaving 5 bases of the junction unmatched. In DNA, the CDR3 is TGCGCCAGCAGTGAGAAAAGGGGACAGGGGGCCTACGAGCAGTACTTC. This codes for CASSEKRGQGAYEQYF.